This TCR beta chain was captured in a study of blood T cell dynamics during melanoma immunotherapy. Study-wide results and limits: The study could not tell melanoma-specific clones from general immune activation.

DNA loading was fixed at 350 to 450 ng for all bulk PBMC samples. Clones were sequenced by immunoSEQ multiplex PCR, and TCRdb holds only the in-frame ones, with some missing. The data show approximately 13,000 clones, just over 85% seen once. Sample time point: pre-treatment baseline. Response was assessed by RECIST 1.1 at 12 weeks, except a couple of rapid progressors. Patients with prior systemic cancer treatment, concomitant immunosuppressants, or other active malignancies were excluded. CDR1 SGHRS and CDR2 YFSETQ come from the germline V gene. The V end lost 0 bases, the J end lost 4 bases, and 14 bases lay between the germline ends. The CDR3 covers 16 residues. As regards this clone: Its cognate antigen is unknown.

The rearrangement links TRBV5-1 to TRBJ2-1; the D gene is possibly TRBD2 (7 bases). The material was blood, obtained from a patient treated with checkpoint blockade. This receptor was obtained from a human donor with melanoma. DNA of the CDR3: TGCGCCAGCAGCTTGGCCGGCGGGGGCCTGTACAATGAGCAGTTCTTC. It is translated as CASSLAGGGLYNEQFF.